The 30 T cell receptor beta chains below all came from one sample that was sequenced in a study of blood T cell repertoires in COVID-19 (dated by TCRdb to 2020 to 2022). Libraries were built with the immunoSEQ multiplex PCR assay. Drawn from immuneACCESS, this table holds only the in-frame rearrangements with V and J called that TCRdb kept. Clones are partly lost; checked studies trace under half to an unresolved V gene and leave the rest unexplained. The sample includes roughly 150,000 clones, with 80% to 85% observed a single time. Of the sample, around 5.1% is held by the ten largest clones. The sequencing input was PBMCs or T cells enriched from blood (not recorded which). The receptors were gathered from an older man who had been exposed to COVID-19.

This clone occurred once. V usage is TRBV9 and J usage is TRBJ2-5, with 7 nucleotides matching TRBD2. The germline gives CDR1 SGDLS, CDR2 YYNGEE. The CDR3 covers 15 residues. V was pared by 4 bases and J by 2 bases, with 8 bases of the junction left unmatched. CDR3 amino acids: CASSLGGSGQETQYF. DNA for the CDR3: TGTGCCAGCAGCCTGGGAGGTAGCGGGCAAGAGACCCAGTACTTC.

The chain carries TRBV4-2 and TRBJ1-5; D possibly corresponds to TRBD1 (5 bases). The CDR3 covers 16 residues. The V and J ends lost 0 bases and 5 bases respectively, with 14 bases between them. Germline CDR1 reads LGHNA; CDR2 reads YNFKEQ. CDR3 sequence reads: CASSQDLGAAYQPQHF. CDR3 DNA sequence: TGTGCCAGCAGCCAAGATTTAGGGGCCGCCTATCAGCCCCAGCATTTT.

The gene calls are TRBV5-1 and TRBJ1-1; D is perhaps TRBD1 (5 bases). V lost 4 bases to trimming and J lost 0 bases, with 13 bases between them. Germline CDR1 SGHRS, CDR2 YFSETQ. The CDR3 length is 15 residues. CDR3 loop: CASSQLGGLNTEAFF. CDR3 DNA sequence: TGCGCCAGCAGCCAGTTGGGGGGGTTGAACACTGAAGCTTTCTTT. Full variable domain (rest looked up from reference TRBV5-1 and TRBJ1-1): KAGVTQTPRYLIKTRGQQVTLSCSPISGHRSVSWYQQTPGQGLQFLFEYFSETQRNKGNFPGRFSGRQFSNSRSEMNVSTLELGDSALYLCASSQLGGLNTEAFFGQGTRLTVV.

This clone was seen a handful of times. The rearrangement uses TRBV15 and TRBJ2-2, with 8 bases matching TRBD2. The CDR3 totals 14 residues. The V and J ends lost 3 bases and 7 bases, in that order; junction bases with no gene match: 4. CDR1 and CDR2 from the germline V gene are LNHNV and YYDKDF (reference sequence). For the CDR3, the DNA is TGTGCCACCAGCAGCGGGGGGGCTATCGGGGAGCTGTTTTTT. Amino acid sequence: CATSSGGAIGELFF.

DNA of the CDR3: TGTGCCAGCAGCTTAGACCCGACAGGGTCAGATACGCAGTATTTT. It yields the protein CASSLDPTGSDTQYF. V and J are TRBV11-2 and TRBJ2-3, with 7 bases fitting TRBD1. Germline V gives CDR1 SGHAT, CDR2 FQNNGV. J gave up 4 bases and V 0 bases, and 4 bases lay outside the gene matches. CDR3 length equals 15 residues.

This clone is labeled as medium-sized. V usage is TRBV27 and J usage is TRBJ2-7, with D perhaps matching TRBD1 (5 bases). CDR1 is MNHEY and CDR2 is SMNVEV in the germline V gene (reference sequence). Trimming took 3 bases from V and 0 from J, leaving 9 bases between them. CDR3 size: 14 residues. The CDR3 DNA reads TGTGCCAGCAGTTTTGGACACAACTCCTACGAGCAGTACTTC. Translation gives CASSFGHNSYEQYF.

The genes are TRBV4-2 and TRBJ2-3; D may be TRBD2 (5 bases). CDR1 and CDR2 (germline): LGHNA, YNFKEQ. The CDR3 loop spans 15 amino acids. Between the trimmed V and J ends, which lost 6 bases and 3 bases, there was a span of 16 bases. DNA for the CDR3: TGTGCCAGCAGTATCAGTCAACGAGGGACAGATACGCAGTATTTT. The encoded protein is CASSISQRGTDTQYF.

The chain links TRBV7-2 to TRBJ1-1, with 11 bases matching TRBD1. The CDR3 spans 15 residues. Germline V gene sequence: CDR1 SGHTA, CDR2 FQGNSA. With V trimmed by 0 bases and J by 6 bases, 3 bases remained unmatched. CDR3 DNA: TGTGCCAGCAGCTTAGCCCCGGGACAGGGGGCTGAAGCTTTCTTT. Encoded protein: CASSLAPGQGAEAFF.

This rearrangement joins TRBV19 to TRBJ1-2; 9 nucleotides line up with TRBD1. V was pared by 4 bases and J by 5 bases, with 8 bases of the junction left unmatched. From germline, CDR1 is LNHDA and CDR2 SQIVND (reference sequence). The CDR3 sequence is 15 residues long. CDR3 amino acids: CASSKDGTGFYGYTF. CDR3 in DNA: TGTGCCAGTAGTAAAGACGGGACAGGGTTTTATGGCTACACCTTC.

The gene calls are TRBV12-3 or TRBV12-4 and TRBJ1-5, with D possibly TRBD1 on 5 matching bases. V lost 8 bases, J lost 7 bases, and 12 bases lay in between. The length of the CDR3 is 12 residues. CDR3: CASQSGAQPQHF. Here the CDR3 DNA reads TGTGCCAGCCAAAGCGGGGCCCAGCCCCAGCATTTT.

The CDR3 DNA reads as TGTGCCAGCACCACGCTTCACGAGGGCACCATATATTTT. This codes for CASTTLHEGTIYF. The chain recombines TRBV12-3 or TRBV12-4 with TRBJ1-3; D not certain. The CDR3 covers 13 residues. V shed 7 bases and J shed 9 bases, with 16 bases lying between them.

J is TRBJ2-3 and V is TRBV9; maybe TRBD2 (5 bases). V was shortened by 3 bases and J by 5 bases, with 13 bases between the two germline ends. Germline CDR1 is SGDLS and CDR2 is YYNGEE. The length of the CDR3 is 14 residues. In nucleotides, the CDR3 is TGTGCCAGCAGCGGGACTCCCACACGAGATACGCAGTATTTT. It specifies CASSGTPTRDTQYF.

This chain connects TRBV7-2 to TRBJ2-3; the D is unclear. The germline V gene encodes CDR1 SGHTA and CDR2 FQGNSA. V was cut by 0 bases and J by 0 bases, with 13 bases left in between. This CDR3 spans 17 amino acids. Here the CDR3 reads CASSLAPGAGSTDTQYF. The CDR3 bases are TGTGCCAGCAGCTTAGCCCCAGGCGCCGGTAGCACAGATACGCAGTATTTT.

This chain's CDR3 is CASSEMGTGQLYGYTF. The CDR3 DNA is TGTGCCAGCAGTGAAATGGGGACAGGGCAACTCTATGGCTACACCTTC. The J gene is TRBJ1-2, the V gene TRBV6-1; 9 bases line up with TRBD1. The CDR3 runs to 16 residues. The germline CDR1 and CDR2 sequences are MNHNS and SASEGT. The V segment lost 2 bases and the J segment 4 bases; nucleotides outside the gene matches: 8.

Many counts were recorded for this clone. CDR3 protein: CASSRQMNTEAFF. In DNA form, the CDR3 reads TGTGCCAGCAGTCGACAGATGAACACTGAAGCTTTCTTT. The chain has TRBV6-5 and TRBJ1-1; D perhaps matches TRBD1 (5 bases). There are 13 residues in the CDR3. Germline V CDR1 and CDR2: MNHEY, SVGAGI. V was cut by 5 bases and J by 0 bases, with 7 bases left in between.

The chain carries TRBV7-9 and TRBJ1-6; weak D call: TRBD1 (6 bases). V lost 3 bases to trimming and J lost 2 bases, with 11 bases between them. In germline, CDR1 is SEHNR, CDR2 FQNEAQ (reference sequence). The CDR3 is made up of 16 amino acids. CDR3 nucleotide sequence: TGTGCCAGCAGCTTCCGGCGGACAGCCTATAATTCACCCCTCCACTTT. Amino acid sequence: CASSFRRTAYNSPLHF.

The V gene is TRBV5-8, the J gene TRBJ1-3, with 8 bases lining up with TRBD1. The CDR3 runs 18 residues. Germline assignment: CDR1 SGHTS and CDR2 YDEGEE. Losses at the gene ends were 5 bases for V and 0 bases for J; bases not matched to a gene: 13. This CDR3 is CASSHGPGQVTSGNTIYF. In DNA form, the CDR3 reads TGTGCCAGCAGTCATGGACCGGGACAGGTGACCTCTGGAAACACCATATATTTT.

This chain uses TRBV28 with TRBJ1-1; D is unclear. The CDR3 loop spans 15 amino acids. The germline V gene encodes CDR1 MDHEN and CDR2 SYDVKM. The V end lost 2 bases, the J end lost 2 bases, and 12 bases lay between the germline ends. CDR3: CASSLLGRPNTEAFF. DNA of the CDR3: TGTGCCAGCAGTTTACTAGGGAGACCTAACACTGAAGCTTTCTTT.

J is TRBJ1-1 and V is TRBV5-1; no clear D. The CDR3 runs to 15 residues. Germline V gene sequence: CDR1 SGHRS, CDR2 YFSETQ. The V and J ends lost 0 bases and 2 bases respectively, with 11 bases between them. CDR3 residues: CASSLAAGINTEAFF. Here the CDR3 DNA reads TGCGCCAGCAGCTTGGCGGCAGGCATTAACACTGAAGCTTTCTTT.

This chain joins TRBV5-5 and TRBJ1-2; the D gene is possibly TRBD1 (5 bases). The CDR3 runs to 15 residues. The germline V gene encodes CDR1 SGHKS and CDR2 YYEKEE (reference sequence). Trimming cost V 0 bases and J 7 bases, with 16 bases left between them. CDR3 sequence (DNA): TGTGCCAGCAGCTTGGAGGGCTGGAGGGGTTCTGGCTACACCTTC. This codes for CASSLEGWRGSGYTF. Supplemented by reference TRBV5-5 and TRBJ1-2, the full variable domain reads DAGVTQSPTHLIKTRGQQVTLRCSPISGHKSVSWYQQVLGQGPQFIFQYYEKEERGRGNFPDRFSARQFPNYSSELNVNALLLGDSALYLCASSLEGWRGSGYTFGSGTRLTVV.

The chain employs TRBV7-9 and TRBJ2-7; the D gene is possibly TRBD2 (7 bases). This CDR3 is built from 14 residues. Trimming removed 7 bases at V and 6 bases at J, with 19 bases between. Germline CDR1 SEHNR, CDR2 FQNEAQ (reference sequence). Here the CDR3 DNA reads TGTGCCAGCACCTCGGGGGGCCGCCATGGCGAGCAGTACTTC. This codes for CASTSGGRHGEQYF. Filled out from reference TRBV7-9 and TRBJ2-7, the complete variable domain reads DTGVSQNPRHKITKRGQNVTFRCDPISEHNRLYWYRQTLGQGPEFLTYFQNEAQLEKSRLLSDRFSAERPKGSFSTLEIQRTEQGDSAMYLCASTSGGRHGEQYFGPGTRLTVT.

The CDR3 is CASSEGMWRPEGYTF. CDR3 coding DNA: TGTGCCAGCAGTGAAGGAATGTGGAGGCCCGAGGGCTACACCTTC. V usage is TRBV25-1 and J usage is TRBJ1-2, with D uncertain. The germline V and J ends were trimmed by 2 bases and 8 bases, with 18 bases remaining between them. The CDR3 has 15 amino acids. CDR1 and CDR2 (germline): MGHDK, SYGVNS.

The V call is TRBV13, the J call TRBJ1-2; tentative D call: TRBD1 (5 bases). V shed 7 bases and J shed 8 bases, with 26 bases lying between them. The V gene's germline CDR1 is PRHDT and CDR2 FYEKMQ (reference sequence). The CDR3 extends over 16 amino acids. The CDR3 is CASTITGGAGIRGYTF. DNA of the CDR3: TGTGCCAGCACCATTACGGGTGGGGCAGGGATTAGGGGCTACACCTTC.

The CDR3 region is CASSSGGNTEAFF. The CDR3, as DNA: TGTGCCAGCAGCTCGGGGGGGAACACTGAAGCTTTCTTT. The J gene is TRBJ1-1, the V gene TRBV12-3 or TRBV12-4; D is perhaps TRBD1 (5 bases). The CDR3 is made up of 13 amino acids. V was cut by 6 bases and J by 1 base, with 9 bases left in between.

The V gene is TRBV7-8, the J gene TRBJ1-2; TRBD1 matches 8 bases. The germline gives CDR1 SGHVS, CDR2 FQNEAQ. There are 15 residues in the CDR3. J gave up 2 bases and V 1 base, and 3 bases lay outside the gene matches. The CDR3 DNA sequence: TGTGCCAGCAGCTTAGAGACAGGGGACAACTATGGCTACACCTTC. This translates into CASSLETGDNYGYTF.

CDR3 loop: CASSERNTDTQYF. As DNA, the CDR3 is TGTGCCAGTAGCGAGCGAAACACAGATACGCAGTATTTT. The chain links TRBV19 to TRBJ2-3; D is unresolved. CDR1 LNHDA and CDR2 SQIVND come from the germline V gene (reference sequence). The CDR3 loop spans 13 amino acids. V lost 6 bases, J lost 2 bases, and 9 bases lay in between.

The gene calls are TRBV11-2 and TRBJ2-5; 12 bases line up with TRBD2. The CDR3 is 15 residues long. The germline V gene encodes CDR1 SGHAT and CDR2 FQNNGV. V lost 8 bases and J lost 6; bases outside the gene matches: 10. The CDR3 nucleotides read TGTGCCAGCCGACTTGGACTAGCGGGGACCCAGACCCAGTACTTC. Amino acids: CASRLGLAGTQTQYF.

Only one count was recorded for this clone. The rearrangement links TRBV7-8 to TRBJ1-2; 7 bases map to TRBD1. Unmatched junction bases numbered 14, after V lost 5 bases and J lost 5 bases. Germline lookup yields CDR1 SGHVS and CDR2 FQNEAQ. The CDR3 is made up of 16 amino acids. CDR3: CASSPRDSESLYGYTF. The CDR3 coding sequence is TGTGCCAGCAGCCCCCGGGACAGCGAGTCTTTGTATGGCTACACCTTC.

This clone was recorded only once. The rearrangement joins TRBV5-1 to TRBJ1-2; 7 nucleotides match TRBD1. The CDR3 runs to 14 residues. J gave up 2 bases and V 2 bases, and 3 bases lay outside the gene matches. CDR1 is SGHRS and CDR2 is YFSETQ in the germline V gene. The DNA for the CDR3 is TGCGCCAGCAGCTTATCGACAGGGAACTATGGCTACACCTTC. As protein: CASSLSTGNYGYTF.

This clone has only a few counts. The chain carries TRBV9 and TRBJ1-4; 8 bases match TRBD1. With 4 bases clipped from V and 8 bases from J, the junction kept 7 bases outside the gene matches. The CDR3 is 14 amino acids. Germline V lookup: CDR1 SGDLS, CDR2 YYNGEE. The CDR3 reads CASSPPGGAEKLFF. The CDR3 DNA reads as TGTGCCAGCAGCCCACCAGGGGGCGCGGAAAAACTGTTTTTT.